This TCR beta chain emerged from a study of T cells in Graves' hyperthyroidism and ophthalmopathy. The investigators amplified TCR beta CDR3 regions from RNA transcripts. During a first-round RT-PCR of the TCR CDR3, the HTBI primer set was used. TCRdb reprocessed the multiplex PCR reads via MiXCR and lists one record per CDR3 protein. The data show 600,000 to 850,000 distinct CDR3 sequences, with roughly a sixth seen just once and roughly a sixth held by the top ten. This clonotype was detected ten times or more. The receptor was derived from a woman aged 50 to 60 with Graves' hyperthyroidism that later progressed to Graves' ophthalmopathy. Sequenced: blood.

The CDR3 DNA sequence: TGTGCCAGCAGCCAAGACGGGCGGACAGGCCCTTCCTACGAGCAGTACTTC. It is translated as CASSQDGRTGPSYEQYF. V usage is TRBV3-1 and J usage is TRBJ2-7, with 7 nucleotides matching TRBD1. CDR3 size: 17 residues. V shed 0 bases and J 1 base; nucleotides not matched to a gene: 9. CDR1 is LGHDT and CDR2 is YNNKEL in the germline V gene (reference sequence).